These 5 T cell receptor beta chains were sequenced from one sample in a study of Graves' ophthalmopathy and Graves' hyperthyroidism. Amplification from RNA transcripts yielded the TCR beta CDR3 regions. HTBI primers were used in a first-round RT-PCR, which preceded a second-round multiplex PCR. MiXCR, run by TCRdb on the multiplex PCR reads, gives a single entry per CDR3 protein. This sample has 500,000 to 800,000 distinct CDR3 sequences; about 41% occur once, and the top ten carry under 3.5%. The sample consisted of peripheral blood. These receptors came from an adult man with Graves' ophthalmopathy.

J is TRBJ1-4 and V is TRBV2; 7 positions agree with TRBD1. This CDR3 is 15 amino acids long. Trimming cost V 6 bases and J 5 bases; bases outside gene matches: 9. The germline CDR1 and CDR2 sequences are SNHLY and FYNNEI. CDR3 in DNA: TGTGCCAGCAGGCTACTAGCGGGACAGAATGAAAAACTGTTTTTT. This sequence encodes CASRLLAGQNEKLFF.

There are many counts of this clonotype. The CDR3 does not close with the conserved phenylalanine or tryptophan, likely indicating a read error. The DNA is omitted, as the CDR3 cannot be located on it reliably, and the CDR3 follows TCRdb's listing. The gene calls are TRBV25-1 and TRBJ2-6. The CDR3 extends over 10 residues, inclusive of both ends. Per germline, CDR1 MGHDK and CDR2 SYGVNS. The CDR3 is CASSEGRKAV.

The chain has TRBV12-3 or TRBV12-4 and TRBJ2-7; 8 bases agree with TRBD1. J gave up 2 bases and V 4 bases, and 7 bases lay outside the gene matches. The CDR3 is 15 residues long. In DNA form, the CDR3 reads TGTGCCAGCAGTTCCATGGGACAGGCGCCCTACGAGCAGTACTTC. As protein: CASSSMGQAPYEQYF.

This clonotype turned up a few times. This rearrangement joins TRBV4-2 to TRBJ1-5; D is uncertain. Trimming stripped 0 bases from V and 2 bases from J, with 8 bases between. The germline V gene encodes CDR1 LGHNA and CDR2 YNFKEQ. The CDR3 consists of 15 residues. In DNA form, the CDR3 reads TGTGCCAGCAGCCAAGAGGTGGGCGGCAATCAGCCCCAGCATTTT. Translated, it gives CASSQEVGGNQPQHF.

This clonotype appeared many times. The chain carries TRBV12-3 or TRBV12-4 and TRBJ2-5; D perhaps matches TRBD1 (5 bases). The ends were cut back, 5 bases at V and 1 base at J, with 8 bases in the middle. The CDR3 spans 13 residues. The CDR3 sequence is CASSRRAQETQYF. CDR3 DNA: TGTGCCAGCAGTCGCAGGGCCCAAGAGACCCAGTACTTC.